This TCR beta chain was observed in a study of cytomegalovirus exposure and HLA in healthy donors (dated by TCRdb to about 2017). A note on the overall study: According to a later analysis, the approximately 120 validation repertoires were produced on the same platform as the roughly 720 repertoires of the first cohort. In addition to the first cohort of about 650 subjects, a separate validation cohort of 120 different subjects was used. The study combined high-throughput TCR immunosequencing, statistical association of individual TCRs with disease status, and machine learning to predict cytomegalovirus infection status. The study was designed to test whether signatures of past pathogen exposure could be identified by cataloging public T cell receptors. Study-wide conclusions, independent of this receptor: Of the cluster scores, 85% to 95% were above 0 in a later analysis, which found that TCRs clustered in the first cohort also tended to co-occur in the 120 validation repertoires. A few of the identified cytomegalovirus-associated TCR beta chains were confirmed in vitro to be specific for cytomegalovirus antigens. A later analysis lacked HLA typing for the validation cohort, so it scored co-occurrence in that cohort across all 130 or so repertoires. The classifier was reported to diagnose cytomegalovirus status with high specificity and sensitivity in both the original and validation cohorts. The authors suggested that the approach could potentially be extended to other disease states and immunological phenotypes. The study listed 164 TCR beta chains as associated with cytomegalovirus. Most TCR sequences were observed very rarely across donors, whereas some public TCRs were present in many individuals.

Separate from the roughly 630-subject first cohort, the validation cohort of more than 90 subjects was the group to which the donors belonged. The CDR3 starts with the cysteine, ends with the phenylalanine, and has 14 residues. This entry keeps only the CDR3 DNA: 42 bases, framed from base 1. Trimming costs V 7 bases and J 0 bases, and their ends lie 9 bases apart. CDR1 SNHLY and CDR2 FYNNEI were looked up in the germline V gene. The protocol used for the library was the immunoSEQ multiplex PCR assay. The original pipeline was this. To diagnose cytomegalovirus status from the catalog of TCR beta chain sequences, a statistical classification framework was built. The source is immuneACCESS, and TCRdb retained only in-frame sequences with V and J called. Part of the clones is not carried over; for the studies checked, unresolved V genes explain less than half of this, and the remainder is unexplained. The V and J calls and clone size were taken over from that table, and D and trimming were inferred from the DNA. For this sample there are about 220,000 clones; 90% to 95% appear just once. The top ten clones comprise 0.85% to 1.2% of the sample.

Turning to this clone: The antigen it recognizes is unknown. Within one base of it there is no much larger clone, and no base qualities were kept.

The sequence is built from TRBV2 and TRBJ2-2, with the identity of the D gene unclear. This TCR was recovered from a woman aged 18 to 35 in good health and CMV-seronegative. The sample consisted of PBMCs. The DNA sequence is given as TGTGCCAGCAAGATCGGAGCGAACACCGGGGAGCTGTTTTTT. Its protein product is CASKIGANTGELFF.